This T cell receptor (beta chain) stems from a study of shared clonotypes between healthy human individuals. This clone was observed a handful of times. Its antigen is not identified. The V gene's germline CDR1 is SEHNR and CDR2 FQNEAQ (reference sequence). V gave up 6 bases and J gave up 3 bases, with 15 bases separating them. This CDR3 is built from 15 residues. The assay was immunoSEQ multiplex PCR, and TCRdb's table has in-frame clones only and misses some. The data hold some 2,500,000 clones, with less than 95% observed a single time. Overall study findings and caveats: It was the non-shared clonotypes that had lower generation probabilities than clonotypes shared by all four donors.

The chain joins TRBV7-9 to TRBJ2-1, with D perhaps matching TRBD2 (5 bases). The sample comprised naive CD4+ T cells from PBMCs. Subset defined: CD45RA+ positively selected. This receptor was taken from a man younger than 35 in good health. Some clones in this sample may be carry-over from other donors' samples. In nucleotides, the CDR3 is TGTGCCAGCAGTCGACTCCAGGCGGGCTACAATGAGCAGTTCTTC. This translates into CASSRLQAGYNEQFF.